This TCR beta chain originates from a study of T cell responses to AZD1222 COVID-19 vaccine. General study findings and limits: Researchers report vaccine-associated CD4 TCRs spanning spike, with dominance at 160-218 and 743-854. Variant regions that are unmutated are reportedly the target of nearly half of spike-specific TCRs. The donor group comprised mostly white British people and more females; the analysis possibly underestimated clonal diversity.

Comment on this clone: Its antigen is unknown.

CDR3 length equals 15 residues. The trim removed 4 bases at V and 0 bases at J, leaving 2 bases unmatched. Germline V gene data show CDR1 as MNHEY and CDR2 as SMNVEV (reference sequence). Assay: immunoSEQ multiplex PCR; the TCRdb copy retains only in-frame clones and omits some. The profile shows some 80,000 clones, 86% of them singletons. The chain recombines TRBV27 with TRBJ1-3; 8 bases agree with TRBD1. The clonotype originates from an adult in good health. Specimen: peripheral blood, collected on day 0 of AZD1222 vaccination. CDR3 amino acids: CASSSTGGSGNTIYF. In DNA form, the CDR3 reads TGTGCCAGCAGTTCTACAGGGGGCTCTGGAAACACCATATATTTT.